The T cell receptor beta chain described here comes from a study of T cell responses to AZD1222 COVID-19 vaccine. The data were produced by immunoSEQ multiplex PCR, yet TCRdb's version contains in-frame clones alone and is incomplete. The sample lists 120,000 to 150,000 clones, under 95% occurring once. On this clone itself: What it binds is not known.

The study, taken as a whole, reports: Unmutated variant regions are reportedly the target of nearly half of TCRs that are spike-specific. All repertoire sampling was performed exclusively after the peak T cell response. Most donors were white British and more were female, and clonal diversity was possibly underestimated. The study found vaccine-associated CD4 TCRs spanning spike, dominant at 160-218 and 743-854.

Material: peripheral blood, obtained on day 0 of MenACWY control vaccination. The clonotype comes from an adult in good health.

The DNA of the CDR3 is TGTGCCAGGATGACAGGGATGACTGAAGCTTTCTTT. This sequence encodes CARMTGMTEAFF. The rearrangement links TRBV25-1 to TRBJ1-1; 7 bases agree with TRBD1. V lost 9 bases to trimming and J lost 5 bases; unmatched junction nucleotides: 6. The germline V gene has CDR1 MGHDK and CDR2 SYGVNS. This CDR3 contains 12 residues. Full variable domain (missing parts from reference TRBV25-1 and TRBJ1-1): EADIYQTPRYLVIGTGKKITLECSQTMGHDKMYWYQQDPGMELHLIHYSYGVNSTEKGDLSSESTVSRIRTEHFPLTLESARPSHTSQYLCARMTGMTEAFFGQGTRLTVV.